Below are 19 T cell receptor beta chains sequenced from a single sample in a study of CD8 T cells in ankylosing spondylitis. MiXCR, run by TCRdb on the 5' RACE reads, gives a single entry per CDR3 protein. The repertoire holds fewer than 750,000 distinct CDR3 sequences, with under 20% as singletons. Study-wide points: Ankylosing spondylitis blood appeared to carry a characteristic TCR beta motif of roughly eight highly homologous variants.

The antigens these receptors bind are not known. Sequenced sample: blood, either unsorted or a sorted T cell fraction (not recorded which). The receptors were sampled from a male donor with ankylosing spondylitis.

The V call is TRBV6-5, the J call TRBJ2-7; 9 nucleotides match TRBD1. The CDR3 totals 15 residues. The V and J ends lost 2 bases and 3 bases, in that order; junction bases with no gene match: 5. Per germline, CDR1 MNHEY and CDR2 SVGAGI. This chain's CDR3 is CASSYMGQGFYEQYF. CDR3 coding DNA: TGTGCCAGCAGTTACATGGGACAGGGCTTCTACGAGCAGTACTTC.

V is TRBV9 and J is TRBJ2-3, with D perhaps assigned TRBD1 or TRBD2 (5 bases each). This CDR3 is 17 amino acids long. Germline assignment: CDR1 SGDLS and CDR2 YYNGEE. V lost 2 bases and J lost 3, with 19 bases in between. CDR3 nucleotide sequence: TGTGCCAGCAGCGTCTCGGCCGGGGCCGTAAGAACAGATACGCAGTATTTT. Its protein product is CASSVSAGAVRTDTQYF.

This chain uses TRBV27 with TRBJ2-5; tentative D call: TRBD2 (6 bases). V was shortened by 8 bases and J by 1 base, with 11 bases between the two germline ends. CDR1 MNHEY and CDR2 SMNVEV come from the germline V gene (reference sequence). The CDR3 loop spans 13 amino acids. The CDR3 nucleotides read TGTGCCAGCGGGAGGAGACGCCAAGAGACCCAGTACTTC. Protein: CASGRRRQETQYF.

The chain uses TRBV29-1 and TRBJ1-1; 9 nucleotides agree with TRBD1. Germline CDR1 reads SQVTM; CDR2 reads ANQGSEA. CDR3 length: 18 residues. V lost 4 bases, J lost 0 bases, and 15 bases stayed unmatched. CDR3 in amino acids: CSVANSNRGPSMNTEAFF. As DNA, the CDR3 is TGCAGCGTTGCAAACTCTAACAGGGGGCCCTCCATGAACACTGAAGCTTTCTTT.

The chain combines TRBV10-3 with TRBJ1-1; TRBD1 matches at 8 bases. V shed 3 bases and J 3 bases; nucleotides not matched to a gene: 3. This CDR3 spans 14 amino acids. Germline values: CDR1 ENHRY, CDR2 SYGVKD. The CDR3 sequence is CAISDTDRDTEAFF. The DNA for the CDR3 is TGTGCCATCAGTGACACGGACAGGGACACTGAAGCTTTCTTT.

This clonotype has more than one count but fewer than ten. The genes are TRBV10-3 and TRBJ2-5; 11 positions agree with TRBD2. The CDR3 loop spans 16 amino acids. Germline V gene sequence: CDR1 ENHRY, CDR2 SYGVKD. Trimming cost V 6 bases and J 5 bases; bases outside gene matches: 11. The CDR3 DNA follows: TGTGCCATCAGCCTCGGGACTAGCGGACCAGGGGAGACCCAGTACTTC. Translating gives CAISLGTSGPGETQYF.

This rearrangement joins TRBV6-5 to TRBJ2-5; 7 nucleotides match TRBD2. CDR3 length: 16 amino acids. From germline, CDR1 is MNHEY and CDR2 SVGAGI. V lost 4 bases to trimming and J lost 3 bases; unmatched junction nucleotides: 11. The CDR3 loop reads CASSSTSHKGEETQYF. DNA for the CDR3: TGTGCCAGCAGTTCGACTAGCCACAAGGGTGAAGAGACCCAGTACTTC.

A few counts support this clonotype. The gene calls are TRBV29-1 and TRBJ1-1, with 7 nucleotides matching TRBD1. CDR3 size: 11 residues. Unmatched junction bases numbered 4, after V lost 2 bases and J lost 10 bases. Looked up from germline, CDR1 is SQVTM and CDR2 is ANQGSEA. The DNA of the CDR3 is TGCAGCGTTGAAATGGACAGGAGAGCTTTCTTT. It encodes CSVEMDRRAFF.

CDR3 residues: CSARTAGGNEQFF. The CDR3 coding sequence is TGCAGTGCTAGAACGGCAGGGGGCAATGAGCAGTTCTTC. The chain links TRBV20-1 to TRBJ2-1; 7 nucleotides agree with TRBD1. CDR3 length: 13 amino acids. Unmatched junction bases numbered 4, after V lost 2 bases and J lost 6 bases. Germline CDR1 reads DFQATT; CDR2 reads SNEGSKA (reference sequence).

This clonotype appeared a few times. The V and J genes are TRBV20-1 and TRBJ2-7; 10 nucleotides match TRBD2. This CDR3 comprises 14 residues. Germline-derived CDR1 and CDR2 are DFQATT and SNEGSKA (reference sequence). Trimming removed 4 bases from V and 1 base from J; junction bases left unmatched: 4. The CDR3 DNA sequence: TGCAGTGCTACTGGGACTAGCGTTTCCTACGAGCAGTACTTC. Protein sequence: CSATGTSVSYEQYF.

The chain has TRBV12-3 or TRBV12-4 and TRBJ2-1, with 10 positions matching TRBD2. This CDR3 contains 17 residues. Trimming cost V 9 bases and J 7 bases; bases outside gene matches: 18. The DNA for the CDR3 is TGTGCCAGTTATTATAGTCTAGCGGGGGATTACAGGAATGAGCAGTTCTTC. This codes for CASYYSLAGDYRNEQFF.

This clonotype was seen a handful of times. The CDR3 DNA sequence: TGTGCCAGCAGTCCCGGAAGTTACAGGGTCGGGCAGCCCCAGCATTTT. Translated: CASSPGSYRVGQPQHF. The chain recombines TRBV12-3 or TRBV12-4 with TRBJ1-5; TRBD1 might be the D (6 bases). This CDR3 contains 16 residues. V was shortened by 5 bases and J by 7 bases, with 21 bases between the two germline ends.

The chain combines TRBV7-8 with TRBJ2-3; TRBD2 is a possible D gene (6 bases). The CDR3 covers 19 residues. The ends were cut back, 1 base at V and 2 bases at J, with 22 bases in the middle. Germline-derived CDR1 and CDR2 are SGHVS and FQNEAQ. The CDR3 nucleotides read TGTGCCAGCAGCTTAGTAGGTAGCGGAGGCCTCTTACACACAGATACGCAGTATTTT. Its protein product is CASSLVGSGGLLHTDTQYF.

This clonotype was picked up a small number of times. The rearrangement joins TRBV7-3 to TRBJ1-1; no clear D gene. V was pared by 2 bases and J by 0 bases, with 7 bases between. Germline V gene lookup returns CDR1 SGHTA and CDR2 FQGTGA. CDR3 size: 14 residues. This CDR3 reads CASSLSPVNTEAFF. The DNA for the CDR3 is TGTGCCAGCAGCTTATCCCCAGTGAACACTGAAGCTTTCTTT.

The chain carries TRBV12-3 or TRBV12-4 and TRBJ1-1; D gene ambiguous. Trimming shortened V by 3 bases and J by 0 bases, and 14 bases separated the two germline ends. CDR3 length equals 16 residues. The CDR3: CASSFSTSYMNTEAFF. DNA for the CDR3: TGTGCCAGCAGTTTTAGCACAAGCTACATGAACACTGAAGCTTTCTTT.

In DNA, the CDR3 is TGTGCCAGCAGCGGTCGTTTGCAGGGTAGCACAGATACGCAGTATTTT. This translates into CASSGRLQGSTDTQYF. The V call is TRBV6-1, the J call TRBJ2-3; weak D call: TRBD1 (5 bases). CDR1 is MNHNS, CDR2 SASEGT, per germline. There are 16 residues in the CDR3. V dropped 6 bases and J dropped 0 bases, with 16 bases sitting between them.

The gene calls are TRBV7-2 and TRBJ2-3; D unresolved. The CDR3 has 13 residues. The germline V gene encodes CDR1 SGHTA and CDR2 FQGNSA. V was trimmed by 6 bases and J by 0 bases, leaving 7 bases between them. CDR3: CASRTDSTDTQYF. CDR3 nucleotides: TGTGCCAGCAGGACGGACAGCACAGATACGCAGTATTTT.

This chain links TRBV5-4 with TRBJ1-6, with 7 positions matching TRBD1. This CDR3 is built from 14 residues. Germline V gene lookup returns CDR1 SGHNT and CDR2 YYREEE (reference sequence). V was clipped by 4 bases and J by 5 bases; unmatched bases: 3. The CDR3 loop is CASSVDRDNSPLHF. The CDR3 nucleotides are TGTGCCAGCAGCGTAGACAGGGATAATTCACCCCTCCACTTT. The variable domain in full, completed from reference TRBV5-4 and TRBJ1-6, reads ETGVTQSPTHLIKTRGQQVTLRCSSQSGHNTVSWYQQALGQGPQFIFQYYREEENGRGNFPPRFSGLQFPNYSSELNVNALELDDSALYLCASSVDRDNSPLHFGNGTRLTVT.

The J gene is TRBJ1-5, the V gene TRBV20-1; D is perhaps TRBD1 (5 bases). There are 14 residues in the CDR3. Germline-derived CDR1 and CDR2 are DFQATT and SNEGSKA (reference sequence). The V end was cut by 2 bases, the J end by 2 bases, with 10 bases between. CDR3 sequence (DNA): TGCAGTGCTAGACGGGGCACGGGCAATCAGCCCCAGCATTTT. Its translation is CSARRGTGNQPQHF.